The 8 T cell receptor beta chains in this list originate from one sample, sequenced in a study of cytomegalovirus exposure and HLA in healthy donors. The primer mix had 60 Vbeta and 13 Jbeta primers. Clones were read by immunoSEQ multiplex PCR, and TCRdb kept only the in-frame ones, dropping some. Of some 180,000 clones listed, around 84% are singletons. Sequences were obtained from PBMCs. The receptors derive from a woman aged 18 to 35 in good health and CMV-seronegative.

This clone was counted once. The CDR3 spells CASSLAGASTDTQYF. The CDR3 DNA follows: TGTGCCAGCTCACTGGCGGGAGCTAGCACAGATACGCAGTATTTT. The chain carries TRBV18 and TRBJ2-3; 7 bases match TRBD2. The CDR3 has 15 residues. Germline V gives CDR1 KGHSH, CDR2 LQKENI. V trimming: 4 bases; J trimming: 0 bases; junction bases outside the gene matches: 4. Complete variable domain (other parts from reference TRBV18 and TRBJ2-3): NAGVMQNPRHLVRRRGQEARLRCSPMKGHSHVYWYRQLPEEGLKFMVYLQKENIIDESGMPKERFSAEFPKEGPSILRIQQVVRGDSAAYFCASSLAGASTDTQYFGPGTRLTVL.

This clone has only a few counts. V is TRBV28 and J is TRBJ2-4, with D maybe TRBD2 (7 bases). Germline V gene data show CDR1 as MDHEN and CDR2 as SYDVKM. The CDR3 runs to 15 residues. Trimming stripped 6 bases from V and 5 bases from J, with 17 bases between. The CDR3, as DNA: TGTGCCAGCAGCCACAAGGGGGGGTGGGAAAACATTCAGTACTTC. Encoded protein: CASSHKGGWENIQYF.

The V and J genes are TRBV19 and TRBJ1-1, with TRBD1 matching over 7 bases. This CDR3 has 14 amino acids. Germline V CDR1 and CDR2: LNHDA, SQIVND (reference sequence). V was clipped by 5 bases and J by 8 bases; unmatched bases: 11. This CDR3 reads CASSVNEGQKEAFF. As DNA, the CDR3 is TGTGCCAGTAGTGTCAACGAGGGACAGAAGGAAGCTTTCTTT. Full variable domain (rest looked up from reference TRBV19 and TRBJ1-1): DGGITQSPKYLFRKEGQNVTLSCEQNLNHDAMYWYRQDPGQGLRLIYYSQIVNDFQKGDIAEGYSVSREKKESFPLTVTSAQKNPTAFYLCASSVNEGQKEAFFGQGTRLTVV.

This chain connects TRBV11-2 to TRBJ1-5, with a tentative D call TRBD1 (6 bases). This CDR3 has 14 residues. CDR1 is SGHAT, CDR2 FQNNGV, per germline. The V end was cut by 1 base, the J end by 2 bases, with 6 bases between. The CDR3 spells CASSLGQGNQPQHF. The CDR3, as DNA: TGTGCCAGCAGCTTAGGACAGGGCAATCAGCCCCAGCATTTT.

The chain joins TRBV5-1 to TRBJ2-7; 9 bases are a match to TRBD1. The germline gives CDR1 SGHRS, CDR2 YFSETQ. With 2 bases clipped from V and 6 bases from J, the junction kept 9 bases outside the gene matches. The CDR3 is 15 amino acids. Here the CDR3 DNA reads TGCGCCAGCAGCTTATCCGGGACAGGGTCTCTCGAGCAGTACTTC. Its translation is CASSLSGTGSLEQYF.

This chain links TRBV4-3 with TRBJ2-1, with a tentative D call TRBD2 (6 bases). The CDR3 runs to 14 residues. Germline-derived CDR1 and CDR2 are LGHNA and YSLEER. V was trimmed by 4 bases and J by 6 bases, leaving 13 bases between them. DNA of the CDR3: TGCGCCAGCAGCCCAGGAGGGGAGAGCAATGAGCAGTTCTTC. The encoded protein is CASSPGGESNEQFF.

A single count supports this clone. V gene TRBV7-9 combines with J gene TRBJ2-3; D uncertain. Germline V gives CDR1 SEHNR, CDR2 FQNEAQ (reference sequence). The CDR3 extends over 12 amino acids. V lost 5 bases and J lost 3, with 6 bases in between. The DNA for the CDR3 is TGTGCCAGCAGCCCGCGGACAGATACGCAGTATTTT. Protein sequence: CASSPRTDTQYF.

V and J are TRBV10-2 and TRBJ1-5; D ambiguous. Trimming pared 2 bases from V and 7 bases from J, leaving 9 bases between. In germline, CDR1 is WSHSY, CDR2 SAAADI. The CDR3 length is 13 residues. The DNA of the CDR3 is TGCGCCAGCAGTGAGCCCTACGGGCAGCCCCAGCATTTT. Encoded protein: CASSEPYGQPQHF.